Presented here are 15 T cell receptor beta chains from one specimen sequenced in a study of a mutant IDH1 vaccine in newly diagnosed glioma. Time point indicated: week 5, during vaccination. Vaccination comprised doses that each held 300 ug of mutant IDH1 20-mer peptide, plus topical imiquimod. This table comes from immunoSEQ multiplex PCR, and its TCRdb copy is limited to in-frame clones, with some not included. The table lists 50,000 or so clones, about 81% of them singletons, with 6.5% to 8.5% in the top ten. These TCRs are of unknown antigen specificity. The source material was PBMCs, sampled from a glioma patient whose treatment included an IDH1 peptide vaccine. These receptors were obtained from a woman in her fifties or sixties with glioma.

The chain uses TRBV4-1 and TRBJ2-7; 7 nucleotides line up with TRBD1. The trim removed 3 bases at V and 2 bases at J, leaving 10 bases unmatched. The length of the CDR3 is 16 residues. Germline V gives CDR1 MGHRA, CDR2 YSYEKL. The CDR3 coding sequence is TGCGCCAGCAGCCAGGGGTCCGACAGGGCAACCTACGAGCAGTACTTC. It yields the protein CASSQGSDRATYEQYF.

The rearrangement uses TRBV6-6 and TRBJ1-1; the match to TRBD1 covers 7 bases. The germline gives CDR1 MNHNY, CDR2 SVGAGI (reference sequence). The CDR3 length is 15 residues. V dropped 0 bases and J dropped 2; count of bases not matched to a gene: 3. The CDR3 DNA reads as TGTGCCAGCAGTTACTCGACAGGGCGAAACACTGAAGCTTTCTTT. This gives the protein CASSYSTGRNTEAFF.

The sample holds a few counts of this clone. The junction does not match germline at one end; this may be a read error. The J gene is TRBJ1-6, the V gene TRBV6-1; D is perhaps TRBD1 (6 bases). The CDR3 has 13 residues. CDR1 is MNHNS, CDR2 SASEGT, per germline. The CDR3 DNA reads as TGTGCCAGCAGTGAAACCCAGGGGACCAGGGGCGGGTTT. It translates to CASSETQGTRGGF.

The chain's CDR3 is CASSLQGANEKLFF. CDR3 DNA: TGCGCCAGCAGCTTACAGGGAGCTAATGAAAAACTGTTTTTT. The V gene is TRBV5-1, the J gene TRBJ1-4; D might be TRBD1 (6 bases). The CDR3 is 14 amino acids. Germline V gene lookup returns CDR1 SGHRS and CDR2 YFSETQ. V dropped 2 bases and J dropped 3 bases, with 8 bases sitting between them.

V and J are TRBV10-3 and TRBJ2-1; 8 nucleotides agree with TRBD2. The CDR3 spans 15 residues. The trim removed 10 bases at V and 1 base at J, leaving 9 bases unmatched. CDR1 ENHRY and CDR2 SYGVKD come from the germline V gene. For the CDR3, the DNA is TGTGCCACCGCCGGGGGGGCGGGTTCCTACAATGAGCAGTTCTTC. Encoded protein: CATAGGAGSYNEQFF.

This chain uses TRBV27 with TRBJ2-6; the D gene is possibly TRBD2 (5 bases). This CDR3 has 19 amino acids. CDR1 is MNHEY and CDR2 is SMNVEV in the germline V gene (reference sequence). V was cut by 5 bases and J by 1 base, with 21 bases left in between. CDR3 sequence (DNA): TGTGCCAGCAGTGCCGGGATCCGAGGTGGACTTTCTGGGGCCAACGTCCTGACTTTC. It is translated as CASSAGIRGGLSGANVLTF.

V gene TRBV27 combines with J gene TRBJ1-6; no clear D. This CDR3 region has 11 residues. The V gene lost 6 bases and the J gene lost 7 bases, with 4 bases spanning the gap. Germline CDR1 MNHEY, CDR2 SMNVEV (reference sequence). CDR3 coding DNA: TGTGCCAGCAGGACGAATTCACCCCTCCACTTT. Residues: CASRTNSPLHF.

The CDR3 nucleotides read TGTGCCAGCAGTTACGGGACAGGGGGCAGGAATGAGCAGTTCTTC. It is translated as CASSYGTGGRNEQFF. The chain links TRBV6-6 to TRBJ2-1, with TRBD1 identical over 12 bases. The CDR3 spans 15 residues. Per the germline V gene, CDR1 is MNHNY and CDR2 is SVGAGI (reference sequence). The V segment lost 2 bases and the J segment 7 bases; nucleotides outside the gene matches: 3.

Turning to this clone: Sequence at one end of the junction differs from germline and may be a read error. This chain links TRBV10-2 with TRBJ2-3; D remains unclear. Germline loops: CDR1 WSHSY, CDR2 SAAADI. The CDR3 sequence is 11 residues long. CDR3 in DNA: TGCGCCAGCAGTGAGTCGACTTTTCGGGATTTT. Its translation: CASSESTFRDF.

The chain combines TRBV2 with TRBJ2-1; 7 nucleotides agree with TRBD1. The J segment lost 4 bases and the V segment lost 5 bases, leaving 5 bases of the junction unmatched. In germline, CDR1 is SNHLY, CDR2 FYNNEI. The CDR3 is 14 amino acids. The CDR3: CASSTGQIYNEQFF. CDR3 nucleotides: TGTGCCAGCAGTACGGGACAGATTTACAATGAGCAGTTCTTC.

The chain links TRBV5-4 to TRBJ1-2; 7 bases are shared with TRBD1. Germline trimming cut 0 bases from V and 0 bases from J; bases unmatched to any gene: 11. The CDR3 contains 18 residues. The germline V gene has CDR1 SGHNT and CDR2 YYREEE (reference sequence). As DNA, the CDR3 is TGTGCCAGCAGCTTGGTCTTTGCAGGGGGATTAACTAACTATGGCTACACCTTC. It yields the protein CASSLVFAGGLTNYGYTF.

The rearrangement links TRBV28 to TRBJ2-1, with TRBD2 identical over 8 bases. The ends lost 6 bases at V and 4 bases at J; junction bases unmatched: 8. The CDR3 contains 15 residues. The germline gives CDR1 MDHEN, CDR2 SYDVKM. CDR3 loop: CASRPLAGGYNEQFF. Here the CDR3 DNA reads TGTGCCAGCAGGCCGCTGGCGGGGGGATACAATGAGCAGTTCTTC. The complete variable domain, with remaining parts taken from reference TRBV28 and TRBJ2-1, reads DVKVTQSSRYLVKRTGEKVFLECVQDMDHENMFWYRQDPGLGLRLIYFSYDVKMKEKGDIPEGYSVSREKKERFSLILESASTNQTSMYLCASRPLAGGYNEQFFGPGTRLTVL.

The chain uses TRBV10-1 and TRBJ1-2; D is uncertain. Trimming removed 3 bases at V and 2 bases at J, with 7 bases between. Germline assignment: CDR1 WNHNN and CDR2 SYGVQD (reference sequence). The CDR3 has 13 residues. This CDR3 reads CASSENLNYGYTF. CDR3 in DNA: TGCGCCAGCAGTGAAAACCTAAACTATGGCTACACCTTC.

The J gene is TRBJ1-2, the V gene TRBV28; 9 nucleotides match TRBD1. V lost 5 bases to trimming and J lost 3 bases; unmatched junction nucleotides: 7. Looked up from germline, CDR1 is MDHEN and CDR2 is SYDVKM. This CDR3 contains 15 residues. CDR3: CASSTPRTGDYGYTF. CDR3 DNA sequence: TGTGCCAGCAGTACCCCCAGGACAGGGGACTATGGCTACACCTTC.

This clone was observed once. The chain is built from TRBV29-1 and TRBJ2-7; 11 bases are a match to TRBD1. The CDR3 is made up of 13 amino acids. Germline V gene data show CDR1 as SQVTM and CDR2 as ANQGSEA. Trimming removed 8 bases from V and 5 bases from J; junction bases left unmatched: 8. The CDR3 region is CSIGTGGKNEQYF. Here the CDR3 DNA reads TGCAGCATCGGGACAGGGGGTAAGAACGAGCAGTACTTC.